This T cell receptor beta chain comes out of a study of T cells after yellow fever vaccination. General observations from the study: A large majority of primary-vaccination clones showed up again after the booster (approximately 95% CD4, approximately 90% CD8). Clonotypes found in both CD4 and CD8 compartments made up a small share. Peaking faster, on day 5 versus 15, the secondary response was nonetheless weaker.

Template-switching 5'RACE yielded the TCR cDNA; a universal primer site and UMIs were added in the process. MiXCR, run by TCRdb on the 5' RACE reads, gives a single entry per CDR3 protein. Of some 100,000 distinct CDR3 sequences detected, 7.2% appear once; the ten largest clones hold more than 2.5%. Trimming left V 5 bases short and J 0 bases short, with 16 bases between. This CDR3 is 16 amino acids long. Germline CDR1 and CDR2: SGHTA and FQGNSA. The sample holds many counts of this clonotype. No antigen is known for it. The sequenced sample was CD4+ T cells sorted from PBMCs, obtained around 45 days after the first yellow fever vaccination. The TCR comes from a man between 18 and 35 years old who received the YFV17D yellow fever vaccine. J is TRBJ2-5 and V is TRBV7-2; the D call may be TRBD1 or TRBD2 (5 bases each). CDR3 sequence: CASSQGALPHQETQYF. In nucleotides, the CDR3 is TGTGCCAGCAGCCAGGGAGCTCTGCCTCACCAAGAGACCCAGTACTTC.